This TCR beta chain was identified during a study of blood T cell repertoires in COVID-19 (TCRdb year 2020). Background for the entire study: Samples from collaborators originated in the United States, Italy and Spain and spanned both the acute and convalescent phases of COVID-19. The repertoires were released in a freely available public database intended as a resource for research on the immune response to SARS-CoV-2. Where HLA class I and class II types were available, the types were taken from metadata supplied by the sample provider, not from assay-based typing. The material from the prospective study consisted of cDNA or gDNA derived from T cells, B-cell-depleted T cells, or PBMCs. Nearly every sample came with metadata listing a de-identified subject ID, COVID-19 status, age in years and sex. The samples were drawn from the first 160 participants of the ongoing ImmuneRACE study and from over 950 subjects provided by 6 global collaborators. Deeply sampled blood TCRbeta repertoires from subjects exposed to, actively infected with, or recovered from COVID-19 were included in the dataset. Broad study findings and their caveats: How much clinical and demographic metadata was included differed by source and by participant, and the metadata was provided uncurated.

TCRbeta CDR3 regions were amplified from genomic DNA by means of the immunoSEQ Assay, a bias-controlled multiplex PCR. As for how the authors treated the data: Nucleated cell counts per sample were estimated from amplification of reference gene primers within the assay. To quantify the absolute abundance of each unique TCRbeta CDR3 rearrangement, sequence reads were collapsed and filtered. For each sample, productive Simpson clonality was calculated as the square root of Simpson's diversity index across productive rearrangements. In its TCRdb copy, this immuneACCESS table keeps in-frame sequences only and misses some clones. Where compared with another copy, unresolved V genes explain less than half of these, and the others have no known cause. V, J and clone size reflect that table, while D and trimming were determined from the DNA. Recorded for this sample are some 280,000 clones; about nine tenths of them occurred a single time. Of the sample, less than 3% is held by the ten largest clones.

In the case of this clone: The antigen it recognizes is unknown. Base qualities are missing; no much larger clone stands one base away.

Taken from the germline V gene, the CDR1 and CDR2 loops are SGHTA and FQGNSA. There are 15 amino acids in the CDR3, from cysteine to phenylalanine inclusive. Only CDR3 DNA is held: 45 bases, read in frame from base 1. Unmatched junction bases come to 5, with V trimmed by 4 bases and J by 3 bases. The collaborating institutions used their own protocols to collect whole blood in K2EDTA tubes. For TCRbeta analysis, collaborators shipped samples in one of three forms: frozen whole blood, isolated PBMCs, or DNA extracted from either of those sample types. The chain couples TRBV7-2 to TRBJ2-1; TRBD2 fits 8 bases in the junction. Source material: peripheral blood. The clonotype originates from a young woman with active or convalescent COVID-19. CDR3 protein: CASSSLAGYYNEQFF. Read as DNA, the sequence is TGTGCCAGCAGCTCATTAGCGGGGTACTACAATGAGCAGTTCTTC.